Each of the 18 T cell receptor beta chains below was sequenced from the same sample in a study of radiotherapy plus CTLA-4 blockade in lung cancer. Repertoires were generated with immunoSEQ multiplex PCR, while TCRdb's copy carries only in-frame clones and drops some. This table has about 66,000 clones, roughly four fifths appearing once. The material sequenced was peripheral blood, taken from a patient treated with radiotherapy plus ipilimumab. These receptors were obtained from a human donor with non-small cell lung cancer who had a partial response to radiotherapy plus ipilimumab.

The J gene is TRBJ2-7, the V gene TRBV10-3; 9 nucleotides agree with TRBD1. The CDR3 length is 14 residues. With 6 bases clipped from V and 5 bases from J, the junction kept 8 bases outside the gene matches. Germline CDR1 reads ENHRY; CDR2 reads SYGVKD. The CDR3: CAISAGQGGHEQYF. The CDR3 coding sequence is TGTGCCATCAGCGCGGGACAGGGTGGCCACGAGCAGTACTTC.

The gene calls are TRBV6-5 and TRBJ2-1; 7 bases align to TRBD2. The CDR3 contains 13 residues. V shed 7 bases and J 7 bases; nucleotides not matched to a gene: 7. CDR1 is MNHEY, CDR2 SVGAGI, per germline. The CDR3 region is CASKAGLLNEQFF. In nucleotides, the CDR3 is TGTGCCAGCAAAGCGGGACTCCTAAATGAGCAGTTCTTC.

V usage is TRBV11-3 and J usage is TRBJ2-1, with D maybe TRBD2 (6 bases). Germline V gives CDR1 SGHNT, CDR2 YENEEA. The ends were cut back, 5 bases at V and 4 bases at J, with 15 bases in the middle. CDR3 length equals 15 residues. Here the CDR3 DNA reads TGTGCCAGCAGCCCGGGAGAGGGCCTATACAATGAGCAGTTCTTC. It yields the protein CASSPGEGLYNEQFF.

This clone was picked up a small number of times. This chain links TRBV30 with TRBJ1-3, with D possibly TRBD1 on 5 matching bases. Germline V gene lookup returns CDR1 GTSNPN and CDR2 SVGIG (reference sequence). The CDR3 length is 12 residues. V was clipped by 8 bases and J by 0 bases, with 8 bases between them. CDR3 amino acids: CAGTVSGNTIYF. CDR3 nucleotide sequence: TGTGCCGGGACGGTCTCTGGAAACACCATATATTTT.

This clone was seen just once. The V call is TRBV29-1, the J call TRBJ1-1; D remains ambiguous. Germline V gene data show CDR1 as SQVTM and CDR2 as ANQGSEA. The V end was cut by 4 bases, the J end by 1 base, with 7 bases between. The CDR3 spans 12 residues. CDR3 in DNA: TGCAGCGTTGGGACTCAGAACACTGAAGCTTTCTTT. Translation: CSVGTQNTEAFF.

The chain recombines TRBV2 with TRBJ2-1; 9 bases are shared with TRBD2. Germline CDR1 reads SNHLY; CDR2 reads FYNNEI. The ends lost 1 base at V and 12 bases at J; junction bases unmatched: 7. This CDR3 comprises 14 residues. The CDR3 is CASSEVIAGVRQFF. CDR3 coding DNA: TGTGCCAGCAGTGAAGTAATAGCGGGAGTGAGGCAGTTCTTC.

J is TRBJ1-2 and V is TRBV7-9; the match to TRBD1 covers 7 bases. Germline CDR1 and CDR2: SEHNR and FQNEAQ (reference sequence). The ends lost 7 bases at V and 1 base at J; junction bases unmatched: 12. CDR3 size: 16 residues. The CDR3 loop reads CASTRQGDELNYGYTF. CDR3 nucleotides: TGTGCCAGCACGAGGCAGGGGGATGAACTTAACTATGGCTACACCTTC.

The chain recombines TRBV18 with TRBJ1-5; 10 bases align to TRBD1. Germline CDR1 and CDR2: KGHSH and LQKENI. CDR3 size: 15 residues. V was clipped by 2 bases and J by 2 bases; unmatched bases: 0. In DNA, the CDR3 is TGTGCCAGCTCACCAGGGACAGGGGGCAATCAGCCCCAGCATTTT. Amino acids: CASSPGTGGNQPQHF.

The rearrangement uses TRBV27 and TRBJ2-7; the D gene is possibly TRBD1 (6 bases). The CDR3 has 14 amino acids. V gave up 4 bases and J gave up 4 bases, with 14 bases separating them. Germline CDR1 and CDR2: MNHEY and SMNVEV (reference sequence). In DNA, the CDR3 is TGTGCCAGCAGTTCCCGGGACAAAAAGTACGAGCAGTACTTC. It yields the protein CASSSRDKKYEQYF.

The chain employs TRBV28 and TRBJ2-7; 9 positions match TRBD1. The germline CDR1 and CDR2 sequences are MDHEN and SYDVKM. After removal of 8 bases from V and 4 bases from J, the junction contained 9 bases not matched to a gene. CDR3 length: 14 amino acids. CDR3 coding DNA: TGTGCCAGCCTGGGGACAGGGAGTTTATACGAGCAGTACTTC. Amino acid sequence: CASLGTGSLYEQYF. The complete variable domain, with remaining parts taken from reference TRBV28 and TRBJ2-7, reads DVKVTQSSRYLVKRTGEKVFLECVQDMDHENMFWYRQDPGLGLRLIYFSYDVKMKEKGDIPEGYSVSREKKERFSLILESASTNQTSMYLCASLGTGSLYEQYFGPGTRLTVT.

The V gene is TRBV5-8, the J gene TRBJ2-1; 10 bases line up with TRBD2. Losses at the gene ends were 1 base for V and 2 bases for J; bases not matched to a gene: 0. Germline CDR1 SGHTS, CDR2 YDEGEE. The CDR3 length is 15 residues. CDR3 DNA: TGTGCCAGCAGCTTGACTAGCGGGGCCTACAATGAGCAGTTCTTC. This codes for CASSLTSGAYNEQFF.

This chain links TRBV5-8 with TRBJ2-1; 7 bases align to TRBD2. The CDR3 extends over 17 amino acids. V trimming: 10 bases; J trimming: 1 base; junction bases outside the gene matches: 17. CDR1 is SGHTS and CDR2 is YDEGEE in the germline V gene. In nucleotides, the CDR3 is TGTGCCGGATCAAGGACGGGAGGAGTGGGGTCCTACAATGAGCAGTTCTTC. Translation: CAGSRTGGVGSYNEQFF. Full variable domain (missing parts from reference TRBV5-8 and TRBJ2-1): EAGVTQSPTHLIKTRGQQATLRCSPISGHTSVYWYQQALGLGLQFLLWYDEGEERNRGNFPPRFSGRQFPNYSSELNVNALELEDSALYLCAGSRTGGVGSYNEQFFGPGTRLTVL.

The rearrangement links TRBV5-8 to TRBJ2-1, with 7 bases lining up with TRBD2. Trimming at V came to 6 bases and at J to 4 bases, leaving 13 bases not matched to a gene. The germline V gene has CDR1 SGHTS and CDR2 YDEGEE. This CDR3 has 16 residues. CDR3 sequence (DNA): TGTGCCAGCAACGGAGTTGGGGGGGAGGGATACAATGAGCAGTTCTTC. Its translation: CASNGVGGEGYNEQFF.

The V and J genes are TRBV28 and TRBJ1-1; D unresolved. The germline V and J ends were trimmed by 3 bases and 8 bases, with 10 bases remaining between them. The CDR3 sequence is 12 residues long. Per the germline V gene, CDR1 is MDHEN and CDR2 is SYDVKM. CDR3 region: CASSLTGSEAFF. CDR3 bases: TGTGCCAGCAGTTTGACTGGGTCGGAAGCTTTCTTT.

The chain has TRBV7-8 and TRBJ2-7; a possible D gene is TRBD2 (5 bases). Germline V gene sequence: CDR1 SGHVS, CDR2 FQNEAQ. V was clipped by 5 bases and J by 4 bases, with 9 bases between them. The CDR3 sequence is 12 residues long. The CDR3 spells CASSPGGYEQYF. The CDR3 DNA follows: TGTGCCAGCAGCCCAGGAGGTTACGAGCAGTACTTC.

In its sample, this clone was seen a few times. CDR3 in amino acids: CATLASPYNEQFF. CDR3 sequence (DNA): TGTGCCACTCTAGCCTCGCCGTACAATGAGCAGTTCTTC. The chain combines TRBV19 with TRBJ2-1, with D tentatively TRBD2 (5 bases). CDR1 is LNHDA and CDR2 is SQIVND in the germline V gene (reference sequence). This CDR3 contains 13 residues. V lost 10 bases and J lost 4, with 14 bases in between.

Only one count was recorded for this clone. This chain joins TRBV4-2 and TRBJ2-5; 15 nucleotides agree with TRBD2. This CDR3 has 17 residues. V lost 0 bases to trimming and J lost 7 bases; unmatched junction nucleotides: 6. CDR1 is LGHNA, CDR2 YNFKEQ, per germline. The CDR3 here is CASSQDRTSGREGTQYF. The CDR3 DNA is TGTGCCAGCAGCCAAGATAGGACTAGCGGGAGGGAAGGGACCCAGTACTTC.

The chain recombines TRBV13 with TRBJ2-7; a weak D match, TRBD1 (6 bases). Trimming stripped 5 bases from V and 7 bases from J, with 21 bases between. The CDR3 has 15 residues. CDR1 and CDR2 (germline): PRHDT, FYEKMQ (reference sequence). The CDR3 loop reads CASSQKGTRGEEQYF. The CDR3 DNA sequence: TGTGCCAGCAGCCAAAAGGGGACACGGGGAGAGGAGCAGTACTTC.